Listed here are 8 T cell receptor beta chains from one sample, sequenced in a study of Tregs in tolerant kidney transplant recipients. The method was immunoSEQ multiplex PCR; TCRdb's version includes in-frame clones alone and lacks a portion of them. This sample contains 45,000 to 55,000 clones. Sequenced here: CD4+ T cells from blood, sampled before the transplant. Receptor source: a human donor who received a combined kidney and bone marrow transplant.

In regard to this clone: The sequence runs out 3 residues before the end of the CDR3; the remainder is reconstructed from the germline J gene. V gene TRBV6-2 or TRBV6-3 combines with J gene TRBJ1-1, with D possibly being TRBD1 (6 bases). Germline values: CDR1 MNHEY, CDR2 SVGEGT. The CDR3 is made up of 12 amino acids. The part of the CDR3 DNA that was read is TGTGCCAGCAGTCGAGGGGGGGGAGAA. It specifies CASSRGGGE. Given in full, the CDR3 is CASSRGGGEAFF.

The CDR3 spells CASSMEGPREPQHF. The CDR3 DNA, read in part, is TGTGCCAGTAGTATGGAAGGCCCGAGGGAGCCC. This chain links TRBV19 with TRBJ1-5; D is uncertain. Read data end 3 residues before the CDR3 end; the end is taken from the germline J gene. CDR1 is LNHDA and CDR2 is SQIVND in the germline V gene (reference sequence). V dropped 3 bases and J dropped 8 bases, with 14 bases sitting between them. The CDR3 has 14 amino acids. The full variable domain, in which reference TRBV19 and TRBJ1-5 provide the parts outside the CDR3, is DGGITQSPKYLFRKEGQNVTLSCEQNLNHDAMYWYRQDPGQGLRLIYYSQIVNDFQKGDIAEGYSVSREKKESFPLTVTSAQKNPTAFYLCASSMEGPREPQHFGDGTRLSIL.

On this clone itself: The read is 3 residues too short to cover the CDR3 end, so that end is filled in from the germline J gene. This chain links TRBV2 with TRBJ2-2; the match to TRBD1 covers 9 bases. Looked up from germline, CDR1 is SNHLY and CDR2 is FYNNEI. This CDR3 has 19 residues. With V trimmed by 5 bases and J by 3 bases, 16 bases remained unmatched. The CDR3 is CASSSSPGTGMGDTGELFF. CDR3 DNA, as far as it was read: TGTGCCAGCAGTTCCAGTCCCGGGACAGGGATGGGCGACACCGGGGAG. The whole variable domain, filled in from reference TRBV2 and TRBJ2-2, reads EPEVTQTPSHQVTQMGQEVILRCVPISNHLYFYWYRQILGQKVEFLVSFYNNEISEKSEIFDDQFSVERPDGSNFTLKIRSTKLEDSAMYFCASSSSPGTGMGDTGELFFGEGSRLTVL.

The CDR3 protein is CASSSPGRGVGELFF. CDR3 DNA, as far as it was read: TGTGCCAGCAGTTCTCCGGGACGCGGGGTTGGGGAG. The chain uses TRBV6-2 or TRBV6-3 and TRBJ2-2, with a weak D call TRBD2 (6 bases). The read stops 3 residues short of the end of the CDR3; the missing end is completed from the germline J gene. The germline gives CDR1 MNHEY, CDR2 SVGEGT. V was trimmed by 4 bases and J by 8 bases, leaving 17 bases between them. The CDR3 consists of 15 residues.

Remarks on this clone: The sequence runs out 3 residues before the end of the CDR3; the remainder is reconstructed from the germline J gene. The rearrangement uses TRBV5-1 and TRBJ2-7; 9 bases agree with TRBD2. This CDR3 spans 14 amino acids. CDR1 is SGHRS, CDR2 YFSETQ, per germline. Trimming at V came to 3 bases and at J to 0 bases, leaving 1 base not matched to a gene. The CDR3 here is CASSSLAGSYEQYF. Incomplete CDR3 DNA: TGCGCCAGCAGCTCACTAGCGGGCTCCTACGAG.

Turning to this clone: The CDR3 end falls 3 residues outside the read, so it is completed with the germline J gene. The rearrangement uses TRBV10-3 and TRBJ2-2, with 10 bases fitting TRBD2. Germline V gene sequence: CDR1 ENHRY, CDR2 SYGVKD. The CDR3 runs to 18 residues. Unmatched junction bases numbered 12, after V lost 3 bases and J lost 5 bases. CDR3 DNA, as far as it was read: TGTGCCATCAGTGATCGAGTAGCGGGAGGTCTGAGGACCGGGGAG. Translated: CAISDRVAGGLRTGE. The complete CDR3 protein is CAISDRVAGGLRTGELFF.

Remarks on this clone: Coverage ceases 3 residues before the CDR3 finishes, and the germline J gene fills in the end. The J gene is TRBJ1-5, the V gene TRBV30; no clear D gene. The CDR3 loop spans 15 amino acids. Germline V gives CDR1 GTSNPN, CDR2 SVGIG (reference sequence). V was shortened by 2 bases and J by 3 bases, with 14 bases between the two germline ends. The sequenced part of the CDR3 DNA is TGTGCCTGGAGTTCACACGCCGGGTCCAATCAGCCC. It encodes CAWSSHAGSNQP. The entire CDR3 protein reads CAWSSHAGSNQPQHF.

About this clone: Sequencing ends 3 residues short of the CDR3 end; the germline J gene provides the rest. The V call is TRBV20-1, the J call TRBJ1-5, with a tentative D call TRBD1 (6 bases). The CDR3 spans 15 residues. V lost 2 bases, J lost 2 bases, and 13 bases lay in between. Germline V gives CDR1 DFQATT, CDR2 SNEGSKA (reference sequence). The CDR3 DNA, read in part, is TGCAGTGCTAGACCGACAGGTTATCGCAATCAGCCC. This codes for CSARPTGYRNQP. Given in full, the CDR3 is CSARPTGYRNQPQHF.